This entry is about one T cell receptor beta chain. The CDR3 is 14 amino acids. The V and J ends lost 7 bases and 3 bases, in that order; junction bases with no gene match: 9. Germline CDR1 reads MNHEY; CDR2 reads SMNVEV (reference sequence). Original analysis: Nucleated cell number was recorded as an estimate derived from reference gene primer amplification. The method was immunoSEQ multiplex PCR; TCRdb's version includes in-frame clones alone and lacks a portion of them. That table furnishes V, J and clone size, whereas the DNA furnished D and trimming. Here the sample spans roughly 250,000 clones, roughly 85% being singletons. The sample comes from a study of blood T cell repertoires in COVID-19.

The sample was PBMCs or T cells enriched from blood (not recorded which). The TCR was taken from a woman aged 50 to 60 who had recovered from COVID-19. V is TRBV27 and J is TRBJ2-7; TRBD2 agrees at 7 bases. The DNA for the CDR3 is TGTGCCAGCACAACCGGTGGCGGGAGCTACGAGCAGTACTTC. Protein sequence: CASTTGGGSYEQYF.